The 32 T cell receptor beta chains below were found in one sample sequenced in a study of blood T cell repertoires in COVID-19. TCRdb's copy holds only in-frame clones and misses some; the assay was immunoSEQ multiplex PCR. The sample carries some 270,000 clones, approximately 86% recorded once. The sample consisted of peripheral blood. All receptors derive from a woman aged 55 to 70 who had recovered from COVID-19.

V is TRBV6-5 and J is TRBJ1-6, with D hard to call. CDR1 and CDR2 (germline): MNHEY, SVGAGI. Trimming pared 7 bases from V and 6 bases from J, leaving 13 bases between. The CDR3 spans 14 residues. The CDR3 nucleotides are TGTGCCAGCACCTACTCCCGGGGTAATTCACCCCTCCACTTT. Translated: CASTYSRGNSPLHF.

This clone was seen more than once but under ten times. The CDR3 protein is CTSSRGLSCFTTDTQYF. The CDR3 bases are TGCACCAGCAGCCGGGGACTTTCATGTTTCACCACAGATACGCAGTATTTT. The chain combines TRBV1 with TRBJ2-3; the table's D call TRBD2 went unverified against the DNA. TRBV1 is noted as a pseudogene. The CDR3 loop spans 17 amino acids.

The V and J genes are TRBV6-2 or TRBV6-3 and TRBJ2-1, with unresolved D. The CDR3 loop spans 12 amino acids. The germline CDR1 and CDR2 sequences are MNHEY and SVGEGT. V lost 6 bases to trimming and J lost 3 bases, with 6 bases between them. CDR3 sequence reads: CASSDNYNEQFF. Here the CDR3 DNA reads TGTGCCAGCAGCGACAACTACAATGAGCAGTTCTTC.

The chain employs TRBV5-4 and TRBJ2-2; 8 bases agree with TRBD2. Germline CDR1 is SGHNT and CDR2 is YYREEE (reference sequence). V was pared by 4 bases and J by 4 bases, with 15 bases of the junction left unmatched. The CDR3 is made up of 18 amino acids. CDR3 bases: TGTGCCAGCAGCGAACGTATGCGGGGGGCTCCGGGCACCGGGGAGCTGTTTTTT. It translates to CASSERMRGAPGTGELFF.

The chain couples TRBV28 to TRBJ1-1; no reliable D call. V lost 6 bases and J lost 3, with 2 bases in between. The CDR3 is 10 residues long. CDR1 is MDHEN and CDR2 is SYDVKM in the germline V gene. The DNA for the CDR3 is TGTGCCAGCAGCTACACTGAAGCTTTCTTT. Translated: CASSYTEAFF.

V gene TRBV6-2 or TRBV6-3 combines with J gene TRBJ1-1; D ambiguous. Germline-derived CDR1 and CDR2 are MNHEY and SVGEGT. V dropped 4 bases and J dropped 0 bases, with 9 bases sitting between them. The CDR3 loop spans 14 amino acids. The CDR3 reads CASSWRPMNTEAFF. CDR3 bases: TGTGCCAGCAGTTGGAGACCAATGAACACTGAAGCTTTCTTT.

This sequence joins TRBV2 and TRBJ2-5, with D perhaps matching TRBD1 (6 bases). V was pared by 3 bases and J by 1 base, with 12 bases between. This CDR3 has 15 amino acids. From germline, CDR1 is SNHLY and CDR2 FYNNEI. As DNA, the CDR3 is TGTGCCAGCAGTGAGGTTAGGGGGTTCCAAGAGACCCAGTACTTC. It yields the protein CASSEVRGFQETQYF.

The chain employs TRBV3-1 (or the pseudogene TRBV3-2) and TRBJ2-5; D possibly corresponds to TRBD2 (5 bases). Trimming pared 1 base from V and 7 bases from J, leaving 13 bases between. This CDR3 contains 14 residues. Germline assignment: CDR1 LGHDT and CDR2 YNNKEL (reference sequence). CDR3 nucleotide sequence: TGTGCCAGCAGCCAAGTCTCTAGCCCCGGGACCCAGTACTTC. Its protein product is CASSQVSSPGTQYF.

The chain links TRBV7-3 to TRBJ2-5; 10 positions agree with TRBD1. The CDR3 covers 15 residues. Per the germline V gene, CDR1 is SGHTA and CDR2 is FQGTGA. The V and J ends lost 5 bases and 0 bases, in that order; junction bases with no gene match: 3. The CDR3 DNA follows: TGTGCCAGCAGCAGGGGACAGGGGTACCAAGAGACCCAGTACTTC. Its protein is CASSRGQGYQETQYF.

The genes are TRBV5-6 and TRBJ1-2, with 8 bases identical to TRBD1. The CDR3 consists of 17 residues. V lost 0 bases to trimming and J lost 1 base; unmatched junction nucleotides: 8. The germline gives CDR1 SGHDT, CDR2 YYEEEE. CDR3 sequence (DNA): TGTGCCAGCAGCTTGGAGTGGACAGGGCTACATAACTATGGCTACACCTTC. It yields the protein CASSLEWTGLHNYGYTF.

This clone was seen once. V usage is TRBV3-1 (or the pseudogene TRBV3-2) and J usage is TRBJ1-1, with a tentative D call TRBD1 (6 bases). CDR1 is LGHDT, CDR2 YNNKEL, per germline (reference sequence). CDR3 length: 13 amino acids. The V gene lost 1 base and the J gene lost 11 bases, with 14 bases spanning the gap. CDR3 nucleotide sequence: TGTGCCAGCAGCCAAGTCCAGGGGAATTCGGCTTTCTTT. This encodes CASSQVQGNSAFF.

CDR3 sequence: CASSSGIHEQYF. The CDR3 DNA reads TGTGCCAGCAGCTCAGGGATCCACGAGCAGTACTTC. The rearrangement uses TRBV28 and TRBJ2-7; possibly TRBD1 for D (5 bases). Trimming cost V 6 bases and J 5 bases, with 11 bases left between them. The CDR3 runs to 12 residues. In germline, CDR1 is MDHEN, CDR2 SYDVKM.

This chain connects TRBV19 to TRBJ2-6, with 9 nucleotides matching TRBD1. The CDR3 runs to 14 residues. The germline V gene encodes CDR1 LNHDA and CDR2 SQIVND (reference sequence). V lost 10 bases and J lost 3; bases outside the gene matches: 4. CDR3 in DNA: TGTGCCACAAAGGACAGGGGTGGGGCCAACGTCCTGACTTTC. It encodes CATKDRGGANVLTF.

This clone has only one observation. The CDR3 sequence is CASSLAGGDNYGYTF. The CDR3, as DNA: TGTGCCAGCAGCTTGGCCGGGGGTGATAACTATGGCTACACCTTC. This chain connects TRBV7-3 to TRBJ1-2; the D gene is possibly TRBD1 (5 bases). V lost 3 bases and J lost 1, with 12 bases in between. This CDR3 comprises 15 residues. The germline CDR1 and CDR2 sequences are SGHTA and FQGTGA.

The V call is TRBV3-1 (or the pseudogene TRBV3-2), the J call TRBJ1-5; 10 bases agree with TRBD1. The germline CDR1 and CDR2 sequences are LGHDT and YNNKEL (reference sequence). V lost 8 bases to trimming and J lost 0 bases; unmatched junction nucleotides: 7. The CDR3 consists of 16 residues. The CDR3 reads CASSGQGRYSNQPQHF. The CDR3 DNA reads TGTGCCAGCTCGGGACAGGGGAGATATAGCAATCAGCCCCAGCATTTT.

This sequence joins TRBV7-3 and TRBJ2-5, with 7 bases aligning to TRBD1. The junction had 5 bases not matched to a gene; V was cut back by 3 bases and J by 4 bases. Germline V CDR1 and CDR2: SGHTA, FQGTGA. The CDR3 has 14 amino acids. The CDR3 spells CASSFGQAGETQYF. The CDR3 nucleotides are TGTGCCAGCAGCTTCGGACAGGCTGGAGAGACCCAGTACTTC.

This sequence joins TRBV9 and TRBJ1-2, with D possibly TRBD1 on 6 matching bases. Germline assignment: CDR1 SGDLS and CDR2 YYNGEE. V lost 4 bases to trimming and J lost 8 bases, with 12 bases between them. This CDR3 is built from 12 residues. CDR3 bases: TGTGCCAGCAGCTCACAGGGTCAGGGCTACACCTTC. This gives the protein CASSSQGQGYTF.

V usage is TRBV4-1 and J usage is TRBJ2-1; 7 bases align to TRBD2. The CDR3 has 17 residues. The V gene end was trimmed by 0 bases and the J gene end by 4 bases; junction bases not matched to a gene: 9. Germline assignment: CDR1 MGHRA and CDR2 YSYEKL. CDR3 DNA sequence: TGCGCCAGCAGCCAAGATCCCGTGGCTAGCGGATACAATGAGCAGTTCTTC. Protein: CASSQDPVASGYNEQFF.

This chain joins TRBV12-3 or TRBV12-4 and TRBJ2-1; a weak D match, TRBD2 (6 bases). Trimming left V 5 bases short and J 13 bases short, with 15 bases between. This CDR3 is 12 amino acids long. The CDR3 DNA is TGTGCCAGCAGTCCGACTAGAAGGAAACAGTTCTTC. It encodes CASSPTRRKQFF.

J is TRBJ2-5 and V is TRBV29-1; 14 positions agree with TRBD2. The germline V gene has CDR1 SQVTM and CDR2 ANQGSEA. The CDR3 loop spans 14 amino acids. Trimming cost V 6 bases and J 7 bases; bases outside gene matches: 7. This CDR3 is CSVAGLAGAATQYF. The CDR3 DNA sequence: TGCAGCGTGGCGGGACTAGCGGGGGCCGCGACCCAGTACTTC. Full variable domain (outside the CDR3, taken from reference TRBV29-1 and TRBJ2-5): SAVISQKPSRDICQRGTSLTIQCQVDSQVTMMFWYRQQPGQSLTLIATANQGSEATYESGFVIDKFPISRPNLTFSTLTVSNMSPEDSSIYLCSVAGLAGAATQYFGPGTRLLVL.

V and J are TRBV6-1 and TRBJ1-2; no clear D gene. The V gene lost 3 bases and the J gene lost 4 bases, with 12 bases spanning the gap. This CDR3 spans 14 amino acids. Germline V gene data show CDR1 as MNHNS and CDR2 as SASEGT. Here the CDR3 reads CASSDRHLLYGYTF. The CDR3 nucleotides read TGTGCCAGCAGTGACCGACATCTTCTCTATGGCTACACCTTC.

Comment on this clone: Other nucleotide sequences in the sample specify the same CDR3. The chain employs TRBV27 and TRBJ1-5; 10 bases map to TRBD1. Germline assignment: CDR1 MNHEY and CDR2 SMNVEV (reference sequence). The CDR3 has 15 amino acids. V trimming: 5 bases; J trimming: 2 bases; junction bases outside the gene matches: 3. The CDR3 reads CASSRQGAGNQPQHF. DNA of the CDR3: TGTGCCAGCAGTAGACAGGGGGCGGGCAATCAGCCCCAGCATTTT.

The V and J genes are TRBV9 and TRBJ2-2; the D gene is possibly TRBD1 (6 bases). This CDR3 has 16 amino acids. Trimming took 0 bases from V and 7 from J, leaving 16 bases between them. Germline CDR1 reads SGDLS; CDR2 reads YYNGEE. In DNA form, the CDR3 reads TGTGCCAGCAGCGTAGAAGGGGGTAAAGGGATCGGGGAGCTGTTTTTT. Translated: CASSVEGGKGIGELFF. Filled out from reference TRBV9 and TRBJ2-2, the complete variable domain reads DSGVTQTPKHLITATGQRVTLRCSPRSGDLSVYWYQQSLDQGLQFLIQYYNGEERAKGNILERFSAQQFPDLHSELNLSSLELGDSALYFCASSVEGGKGIGELFFGEGSRLTVL.

J is TRBJ2-1 and V is TRBV6-4; D is unclear. Germline V CDR1 and CDR2: MRHNA, SNTAGT. V gave up 3 bases and J gave up 2 bases, with 11 bases separating them. CDR3 size: 15 residues. CDR3 sequence: CASSEYGGAYNEQFF. The CDR3 DNA is TGTGCCAGCAGTGAGTACGGTGGAGCCTACAATGAGCAGTTCTTC.

V is TRBV2 and J is TRBJ2-7; 10 bases line up with TRBD2. The CDR3 consists of 15 residues. The V gene's germline CDR1 is SNHLY and CDR2 FYNNEI. The V and J ends lost 4 bases and 7 bases, in that order; junction bases with no gene match: 10. CDR3 residues: CASSALAGALWEQYF. CDR3 bases: TGTGCCAGCAGTGCTCTAGCGGGGGCCCTTTGGGAGCAGTACTTC.

The V call is TRBV14, the J call TRBJ2-2, with D unclear. This CDR3 contains 17 residues. Germline lookup yields CDR1 SGHDN and CDR2 FVKESK. The ends were cut back, 1 base at V and 1 base at J, with 13 bases in the middle. CDR3 in DNA: TGTGCCAGCAGCCAAGGACTCGGCCGGCGGAACACCGGGGAGCTGTTTTTT. It is translated as CASSQGLGRRNTGELFF.

The chain recombines TRBV7-9 with TRBJ2-7, with 10 bases fitting TRBD2. The CDR3 runs 16 residues. Losses at the gene ends were 1 base for V and 5 bases for J; bases not matched to a gene: 8. CDR1 is SEHNR and CDR2 is FQNEAQ in the germline V gene (reference sequence). The CDR3 reads CASSLGHTSGAHEQYF. The DNA of the CDR3 is TGTGCCAGCAGCTTAGGTCATACTAGCGGGGCCCACGAGCAGTACTTC.

The rearrangement joins TRBV15 to TRBJ2-7, with TRBD2 matching over 9 bases. Germline lookup yields CDR1 LNHNV and CDR2 YYDKDF (reference sequence). V trimming: 5 bases; J trimming: 3 bases; junction bases outside the gene matches: 5. This CDR3 has 14 residues. CDR3 amino acids: CATSGGLALYEQYF. The CDR3 nucleotides are TGTGCCACCAGCGGGGGACTAGCTCTCTACGAGCAGTACTTC.

About this clone: The junction departs from the called germline gene at one end, perhaps through a read error. The rearrangement uses TRBV7-7 and TRBJ2-5; TRBD1 aligns across 8 bases. CDR3 length: 17 amino acids. Germline V gene sequence: CDR1 SSHAT, CDR2 FNYEAQ (reference sequence). CDR3 bases: TGTGCTAGCAGCTTAGGATTGGACAGGGTGCCCGGAGAGACCCAGTACTTC. Residues: CASSLGLDRVPGETQYF.

This clone was seen once. The genes are TRBV5-8 and TRBJ1-3; 7 bases line up with TRBD1. J lost 2 bases, V lost 4 bases, and 6 bases had no gene match. Germline assignment: CDR1 SGHTS and CDR2 YDEGEE. The CDR3 loop spans 15 amino acids. DNA of the CDR3: TGTGCCAGCAGCATGGGACAGTTCGCTGGAAACACCATATATTTT. Protein product: CASSMGQFAGNTIYF.

This chain connects TRBV12-3 or TRBV12-4 to TRBJ2-3; 8 bases are a match to TRBD1. The CDR3 runs to 13 residues. The V and J ends lost 6 bases and 3 bases, in that order; junction bases with no gene match: 2. The CDR3 sequence is CASRRQGTDTQYF. The CDR3, as DNA: TGTGCCAGCAGACGACAGGGGACAGATACGCAGTATTTT.

The CDR3 nucleotides read TGTGCCAGCAGCCAAGGTCTGGTACAGTTCAGAAACTATGGCTACACCTTC. It translates to CASSQGLVQFRNYGYTF. The genes are TRBV14 and TRBJ1-2; D is ambiguous. Germline V gene data show CDR1 as SGHDN and CDR2 as FVKESK. Trimming pared 1 base from V and 2 bases from J, leaving 17 bases between. This CDR3 has 17 residues.